The TCR beta chain under discussion was sequenced for a study of T cell changes during pregnancy in multiple sclerosis. In germline, CDR1 is MGHRA, CDR2 YSYEKL. Trimming cost V 0 bases and J 6 bases, with 15 bases left between them. The CDR3 consists of 16 residues. Measured with immunoSEQ multiplex PCR; TCRdb has only the in-frame clones, and not every one. The data show 65,000 to 85,000 clones, about 90% seen once. This rearrangement joins TRBV4-1 to TRBJ2-1; D ambiguous. This receptor was taken from a female donor with multiple sclerosis, enrolled in a pregnancy study. Specimen: peripheral blood, collected after pregnancy. CDR3 residues: CASSQEEFEVTNEQFF. For the CDR3, the DNA is TGCGCCAGCAGCCAAGAGGAGTTTGAGGTGACCAATGAGCAGTTCTTC.